This TCR beta chain was documented in a study of response to subunit inactivated influenza vaccine listed by TCRdb under 2018. Background on the whole study: To follow how T cells responded to a trivalent subunit inactivated influenza vaccine, the researchers relied on deep quantitative profiling of the T cell receptor repertoire. Broad study findings and their caveats: It was suggested by the authors that each seasonal influenza vaccination may recruit only a limited number of new T cells.

Libraries came from RT-PCR. The sequencer listed for this sample is Illumina HiSeq 2500. The public reads were reanalyzed by TCRdb: fastp trimming at Q25, MiXCR alignment, in-frame beta chains only. CDR3 protein duplicates are merged, each entry listing the most common genes and DNA. For this sample the table gives roughly 290,000 distinct CDR3 sequences, of which 21% were detected only once. The ten top clones hold 10% to 13% of the sample. This clonotype was seen only a few times. Its cognate antigen has yet to be identified. Per-nucleotide qualities are absent, and no much larger clonotype sits a single base away. The sequencing used PBMCs from blood, collected less than 22 months after vaccination. The sequence came from a man aged 45-69 years who received an inactivated influenza vaccine. Donor details come from another sample of the same person, matched by shared clones.

The sequenced DNA: TGTGCCAGCAGTGCCCTAATTGGCACTGGAAACACCATATATTTT. It encodes CASSALIGTGNTIYF. Recombination joined TRBV2 with TRBJ1-3; no D segment can be confidently identified. Per the germline V gene, SNHLY is the CDR1 and FYNNEI is the CDR2. Between the V and J ends, shortened by 4 bases and 2 bases respectively, the junction contains 12 bases. The CDR3 starts with the cysteine, ends with the phenylalanine, and has 15 residues. The DNA shown is the 45-base CDR3, in frame from base 1.